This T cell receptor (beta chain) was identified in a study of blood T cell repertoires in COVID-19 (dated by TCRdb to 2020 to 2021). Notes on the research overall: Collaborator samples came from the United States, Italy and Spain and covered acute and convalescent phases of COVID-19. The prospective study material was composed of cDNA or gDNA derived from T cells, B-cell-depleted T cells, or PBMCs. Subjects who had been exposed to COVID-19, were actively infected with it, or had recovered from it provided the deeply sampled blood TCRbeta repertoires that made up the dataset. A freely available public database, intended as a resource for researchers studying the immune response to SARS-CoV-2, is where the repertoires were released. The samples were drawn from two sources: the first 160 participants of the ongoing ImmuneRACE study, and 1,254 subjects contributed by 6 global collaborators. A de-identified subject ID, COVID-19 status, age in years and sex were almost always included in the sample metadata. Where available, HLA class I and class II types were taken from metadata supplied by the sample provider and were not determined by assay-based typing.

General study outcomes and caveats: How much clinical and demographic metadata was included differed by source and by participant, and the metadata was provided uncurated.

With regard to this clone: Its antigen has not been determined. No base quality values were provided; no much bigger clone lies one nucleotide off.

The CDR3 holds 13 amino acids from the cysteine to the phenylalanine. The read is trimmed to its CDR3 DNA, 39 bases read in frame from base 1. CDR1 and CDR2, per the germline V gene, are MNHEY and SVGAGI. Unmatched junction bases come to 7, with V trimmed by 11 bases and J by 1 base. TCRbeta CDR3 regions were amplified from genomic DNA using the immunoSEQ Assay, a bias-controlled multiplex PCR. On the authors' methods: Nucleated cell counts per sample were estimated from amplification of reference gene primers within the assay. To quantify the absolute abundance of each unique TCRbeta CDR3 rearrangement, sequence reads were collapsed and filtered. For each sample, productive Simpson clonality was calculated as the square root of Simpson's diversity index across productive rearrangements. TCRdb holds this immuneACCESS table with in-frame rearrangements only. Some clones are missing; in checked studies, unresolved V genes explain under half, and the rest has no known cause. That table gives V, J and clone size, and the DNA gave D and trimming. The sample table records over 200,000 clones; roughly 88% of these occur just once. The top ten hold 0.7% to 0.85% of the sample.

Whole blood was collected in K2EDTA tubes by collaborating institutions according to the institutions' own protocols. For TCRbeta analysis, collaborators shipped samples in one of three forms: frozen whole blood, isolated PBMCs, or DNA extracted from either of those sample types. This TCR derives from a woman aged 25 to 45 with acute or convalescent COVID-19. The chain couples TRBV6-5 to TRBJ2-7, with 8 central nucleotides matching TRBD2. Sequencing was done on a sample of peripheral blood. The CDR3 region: CASRREVSYEQYF. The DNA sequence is TGTGCCTCGAGGCGGGAGGTTTCCTACGAGCAGTACTTC.